This T cell receptor (beta chain) was captured in a study of control samples from healthy donors and cancer patients. Some clones are missing from TCRdb's copy, which holds only in-frame ones; the method was immunoSEQ multiplex PCR. The top ten clones hold about 14% of a sample with some 170,000 clones, roughly 94% of them seen once. The V end lost 1 base, the J end lost 6 bases, and 16 bases lay between the germline ends. Germline V lookup: CDR1 SQVTM, CDR2 ANQGSEA. The CDR3 is 15 residues long. This chain links TRBV29-1 with TRBJ1-3; D is possibly TRBD1 (5 bases). The sequenced sample consisted of PBMCs. This receptor was taken from a man aged 55 to 70 with colorectal cancer. CDR3 sequence: CSVEASGPRINTIYF. The CDR3 DNA reads as TGCAGCGTTGAAGCTTCAGGGCCGAGGATAAACACCATATATTTT.